Listed below are T cell receptor beta chains from one sample, sequenced in a study of blood T cell repertoires in COVID-19. The method was immunoSEQ multiplex PCR; TCRdb's version includes in-frame clones alone and lacks a portion of them. The data hold more than 90,000 clones, with approximately 79% observed a single time. Sequencing was done on a sample of peripheral blood. These TCRs come from a man aged 45 to 65 with acute or convalescent COVID-19. CDR3s include the opening cysteine and the closing phenylalanine or tryptophan.

length: 14
J: TRBJ1-1
V: TRBV27
CDR3: CASSDDKLNTEAFF

length: 19
J: TRBJ2-3
V: TRBV23-1
CDR3: CASSLHLTSGGFRTDTQYF

length: 14
J: TRBJ2-7
V: TRBV5-6
CDR3: CASSLWGGAHEQYF

length: 16
J: TRBJ2-3
V: TRBV6-4
CDR3: CASSDRYRGSTDTQYF

length: 15
J: TRBJ2-1
V: TRBV6-5
CDR3: CASSSRGPGDNEQFF

length: 13
J: TRBJ1-2
V: TRBV7-2
CDR3: CASSLDRGYGYTF

length: 16
J: TRBJ2-7
V: TRBV3-1/TRBV3-2
CDR3: CASSYRGQSIFYEQYF

length: 17
J: TRBJ1-1
V: TRBV7-3
CDR3: CASSLGGGTAFNTEAFF

length: 15
J: TRBJ2-1
V: TRBV3-1/TRBV3-2
CDR3: CASSQASGRDNEQFF

length: 14
J: TRBJ2-7
V: TRBV27
CDR3: CASSAYRGYYEQYF

length: 17
J: TRBJ2-7
V: TRBV13
CDR3: CASSLGLAGSLTYEQYF

length: 17
J: TRBJ1-1
V: TRBV7-2
CDR3: CASSQAAWDRVDTEAFF

length: 13
J: TRBJ1-1
V: TRBV6-6
CDR3: CASRRQGNTEAFF

length: 13
J: TRBJ1-5
V: TRBV2
CDR3: CASSDREHQPQHF

length: 13
J: TRBJ1-2
V: TRBV7-9
CDR3: CASSLRTNYGYTF

length: 22
J: TRBJ1-5
V: TRBV6-1
CDR3: CASSEALPGTKAPEYSNQPQHF

length: 13
J: TRBJ1-1
V: TRBV2
CDR3: CASRVDRGGEAFF

length: 14
J: TRBJ2-7
V: TRBV24-1
CDR3: CATSRTGGSYEQYF

length: 15
J: TRBJ2-3
V: TRBV7-3
CDR3: CASSLAGKDTDTQYF

length: 14
J: TRBJ2-7
V: TRBV19
CDR3: CASSRTLWDYEQYF

length: 12
J: TRBJ1-5
V: TRBV6-5
CDR3: CASSYLQGSKHF

length: 16
J: TRBJ1-1
V: TRBV13
CDR3: CASSKGRATMNTEAFF

length: 15
J: TRBJ1-5
V: TRBV2
CDR3: CASSEVGHRTGPQHF

length: 14
J: TRBJ2-1
V: TRBV5-6
CDR3: CASSLGTGNNEQFF

length: 15
J: TRBJ1-2
V: TRBV5-8
CDR3: CASSFPGGNDYGYTF

length: 14
J: TRBJ1-3
V: TRBV6-5
CDR3: CASQFSEIGNTIYF

length: 15
J: TRBJ1-5
V: TRBV18
CDR3: CASSPVRGSNQPQHF

length: 16
J: TRBJ2-2
V: TRBV3-1/TRBV3-2
CDR3: CASSPNELAKAGELFF